The sequence of this T cell receptor beta chain was determined in a study of graft-versus-host responses after intestinal transplantation. Looking at the study overall: All recipients were transplanted with multivisceral, liver-intestinal, or isolated intestinal grafts. Tacrolimus plus steroids were given to all recipients for about 3 years, preceded by anti-thymocyte globulin induction.

V was cut by 6 bases and J by 8 bases, with 22 bases left in between. Germline lookup yields CDR1 SNHLY and CDR2 FYNNEI. There are 15 residues in the CDR3. Assay: immunoSEQ multiplex PCR; the TCRdb copy retains only in-frame clones and omits some. Among more than 70,000 clones, roughly 80% were seen once, and the ten largest hold 0.83%. Overall study findings and caveats: After transplant, early declines in HvG clones were associated with peak levels of circulating GvH clones. Graft-versus-host to host-versus-graft clonal ratios in allografts were high in patients with graft-donor T cell macrochimerism.

About this clone itself: Its antigen is unidentified.

The clonotype comes from a human donor who received an intestinal transplant. V usage is TRBV2 and J usage is TRBJ1-2; no firm D call. The sequencing used unstimulated CD4+ T cells sorted from spleen or lymph node cells, collected before intestinal transplant. For the CDR3, the DNA is TGTGCCAGCAGGAAGATTTCGGGATTCTCGGGGGGCTACACCTTC. This codes for CASRKISGFSGGYTF.